Described below is a single T cell receptor (beta chain) sequence and its context. In its sample, this clonotype was seen many times. The target of this receptor is not known. No quality values exist for individual bases; no much larger clone is one base distant. The library was made by 5' RACE. Sequencing instrument: Illumina HiSeq 2000. A universal primer binding site was introduced by template switching, and a unique molecular identifier was present in the final cDNA, enabling accurate counting of TCR cDNA molecules. Specific primers in the conserved constant-segment region were used to synthesize first-strand cDNA for TCR alpha and beta chains. To control for contamination, every cDNA library was double barcoded, receiving both a SMART-Mk sample barcode and Illumina barcodes. Two successive PCR steps introduced TruSeq adapter sequences along with Illumina sample barcodes. The Illumina HiSeq platform was used with custom primers to sequence TCR alpha and beta cDNA libraries. The original methods were these. MiGEC processed the raw reads to extract unique molecular identifiers, while MiXCR was used to determine the CDR3 positions. For each individual, recombination models were inferred using an EM algorithm with the repgenHMM and IGoR tools. The analysis of shared clonotypes was done with the tcR package in R, with sharing normalized by the product of cloneset sizes. To study raw recombination without the effects of thymic and clonal selection, out-of-frame nonproductive sequences were analyzed. The public reads were quality trimmed at Q25 with fastp and then assembled into clones with MiXCR by TCRdb, keeping productive beta chains. Duplicate CDR3 protein sequences are folded into a single record with the most common DNA and genes. The V and J calls come from TCRdb's annotation, not from the publication. Within this sample are fewer than 550,000 distinct CDR3 sequences, with 12% to 15% of them counted one time only. Of the sample, around 0.48% is held by the ten largest clones.

This specimen belongs to a study of identical twins (TCRdb year 2016). Turning to the overall study: The study deep-sequenced TCR alpha and beta repertoires from monozygotic twins, unrelated adults of various ages and cord blood to test whether fetal clonotypes persist. To rule out contamination, the twin experiments were replicated at different times with different library preparation protocols. The paper as a whole reports these results and caveats: Because the same donors could not be followed over many years, the conclusions depended on cross-sectional statistical analysis. Fewer insertions were carried by abundant cord blood beta clonotypes, a similar but weaker trend appeared in young adult naive repertoires, and no such trend appeared in memory repertoires. Compared with coincidental sharing between unrelated individuals, an excess of low generation-probability sequences was observed among out-of-frame TCR alpha sequences shared between twins. The excess sharing between twins in beta out-of-frame sequences was weaker because fewer shared sequences reduced the signal-to-noise ratio. Zero-insertion analyses could be partly confounded by invariant T cells such as MAIT and iNKT, though diverse VJ usage argued against such confounding for most clonotypes. Recombination models systematically underestimated out-of-frame TCR alpha sharing in monozygotic twins but agreed with sharing between unrelated individuals.

Per the germline V gene, SQVTM is the CDR1 and ANQGSEA is the CDR2. The CDR3 runs 13 amino acids, cysteine and phenylalanine included. Only the CDR3 portion is preserved as DNA: 39 bases, with reading frame beginning at the first base. The trim is 4 bases for V and 1 base for J, with a gap of 8 bases between the germline ends. All donors were healthy Caucasians. Three pairs of female monozygotic twins, all aged roughly 18 to 30 years, made up the twin cohort. CD4+ and CD8+ T cell populations were isolated with positive isolation kits from Invitrogen. This sample also belongs to another study, concerning yellow fever vaccine responses in identical twins. As the second paper documents: The T cell response to vaccination in identical twins was reported by the authors to appear partly convergent and partly personalized. In the study, vaccine-responding T cell clones were precisely tracked in identical twins.

This TCR was sampled from a woman aged 18-30 years in good health. The V and J segments used are TRBV29-1 and TRBJ1-5; a weak D assignment points to TRBD1 (5 bases agree). Sequencing used CD4+ T cells sorted from blood. The CDR3 amino acid sequence is: CSVAGGSNQPQHF. The nucleotide sequence reads TGCAGCGTTGCTGGGGGAAGCAATCAGCCCCAGCATTTT.